This TCR beta chain was recovered during a study of cytomegalovirus exposure and HLA in healthy donors. In nominal health when sampled, donors likely had unrecorded immune exposures nonetheless. The study ran its PCR with 60 Vbeta and 13 Jbeta primers. In the authors' workflow: A later analysis tallied about 80 million unique TCR beta chains, 10 million to 12 million of them shared. Only in-frame clones appear in the TCRdb table, and some are missing; sequencing was by immunoSEQ multiplex PCR. From that table come the V and J calls and clone size; the DNA was used to work out D and trimming. Found here are roughly 120,000 clones; the top ten clones hold roughly 6.6%. Overall study findings and caveats: It was reported in a later analysis that an Asian-associated ancestry cluster showed fewer N-insertions than the roughly 660-donor mean. Across all donors, roughly uniform sequencing depth was an assumption of the presence/absence analyses.

Regarding this clone: Its antigen is not known.

V lost 4 bases, J lost 2 bases, and 4 bases stayed unmatched. The CDR3 has 15 residues. The V gene's germline CDR1 is SEHNR and CDR2 FQNEAQ (reference sequence). The receptor's source is a man aged 40-49 years in good health and CMV-seropositive. Sequenced material: PBMCs. The rearrangement uses TRBV7-9 and TRBJ2-7; 11 bases map to TRBD1. The CDR3 here is CASSSEDRGPYEQYF. The CDR3, as DNA: TGTGCCAGCAGCTCCGAGGACAGGGGGCCCTACGAGCAGTACTTC.